The present entry profiles one TCR beta chain with its context. Its ends do not fully match the called genes, so a read error is possible. A modified ARM-PCR protocol with three rounds of nested PCR amplified TCRbeta. One entry per CDR3 protein, called by TCRdb with MiXCR from the multiplex PCR reads. The data hold more than 75,000 distinct CDR3 sequences, with roughly 70% observed a single time. The CDR3 is 14 residues long. Germline loops: CDR1 SQVTM, CDR2 ANQGSEA. This sample was taken from a study of tumor and adjacent non-tumor tissue in lung cancer. The overall study: Samples averaged around 4.2 million productive TCRbeta reads each.

RNA was extracted from bulk tissue without any cell sorting. V gene TRBV29-1 combines with J gene TRBJ1-1, with 8 positions matching TRBD1. The TCR originated in a woman in her 70s with non-small cell lung cancer. Sequenced input: lung tumor tissue. The CDR3 region is CSVVNRGANTETFF. The CDR3, as DNA: TGCAGCGTTGTCAACAGGGGGGCGAACACTGAAACTTTCTTT. Using reference TRBV29-1 and TRBJ1-1 for the parts outside the CDR3, the full variable domain is SAVISQKPSRDICQRGTSLTIQCQVDSQVTMMFWYRQQPGQSLTLIATANQGSEATYESGFVIDKFPISRPNLTFSTLTVSNMSPEDSSIYLCSVVNRGANTETFFGQGTRLTVV.